This T cell receptor beta chain was recorded in a study of beta chain features in type 1 diabetes. What was sequenced were expressed TCRB transcripts, since all of the isolated RNA had been reverse transcribed. Data came from immunoSEQ multiplex PCR; TCRdb stores just in-frame clones and leaves some out. The table has approximately 300,000 clones, roughly 9.6% seen once. In its sample, this clone was seen a few times. The sequence came from a woman aged 25 to 45 in good health. The specimen sequenced was naive CD4+ T cells from blood.

The CDR3 is CASSFLSGGTDTQYF. The CDR3 DNA sequence: TGTGCCAGCAGCTTCCTCAGCGGGGGGACCGATACGCAGTATTTT. The V and J genes are TRBV11-3 and TRBJ2-3, with 9 bases that match TRBD2. This CDR3 region has 15 residues. Germline V gene sequence: CDR1 SGHNT, CDR2 YENEEA. V gave up 3 bases and J gave up 6 bases; unmatched junction bases: 7.